Detailed here is one TCR beta chain. Antigen specificity is unknown. CDR1 and CDR2 (germline): DFQATT, SNEGSKA (reference sequence). This CDR3 spans 13 amino acids. UMI-tagged TRB cDNA libraries were built via 5' RACE. TCRdb processed the 5' RACE reads again and assigns one entry to each CDR3 protein, with no DNA. The sample includes about 150,000 distinct CDR3 sequences. This sample was taken from a study of CXCR3-negative and CXCR3-positive naive CD8 T cells. Broader study findings: Comparison of naive cells showed more hydrophobic TRB CDR3s in CXCR3-positive than in CXCR3-negative naive cells. Within a donor, both naive subsets shared TRBV-TRBJ usage, unlike memory cells.

This TCR was recovered from a human donor in good health. Some clones in this sample may be carry-over from other donors' samples. The chain uses TRBV20-1 and TRBJ2-7; TCRdb's D call, TRBD2, is unchecked because there is no DNA. The sample comprised naive CXCR3+ CD8+ T cells from blood. Indicated subset: CD45RO-CCR7+CD27+CD95- naive CD8+ T cells expressing CXCR3 (TNR3+). The CDR3 sequence is CSARGLASYEQYF.